This passage covers 5 T cell receptor beta chains from one sample sequenced in a study of T-cell memory formation after mild COVID-19. TCRdb fed the 5' RACE reads into MiXCR, producing one record per CDR3 protein. The profile shows more than 350,000 distinct CDR3 sequences, approximately 15% of them singletons. Material: PBMCs or a T cell subset sorted from them (not recorded which). Source of these receptors: a man aged 18-30 years who had mild COVID-19 (a few samples of this study predate the infection). Cell type and time point are not known.

This clonotype was picked up a small number of times. The rearrangement joins TRBV4-2 to TRBJ2-1; 11 bases line up with TRBD2. With 6 bases clipped from V and 4 bases from J, the junction kept 8 bases outside the gene matches. There are 16 residues in the CDR3. Per germline, CDR1 LGHNA and CDR2 YNFKEQ. CDR3 DNA: TGTGCCAGCAGGCATGTGGGACTAGCGGTTTACAATGAGCAGTTCTTC. Its translation is CASRHVGLAVYNEQFF.

The J gene is TRBJ2-3, the V gene TRBV7-9, with 10 bases lining up with TRBD1. Germline V gives CDR1 SEHNR, CDR2 FQNEAQ (reference sequence). The trim removed 1 base at V and 4 bases at J, leaving 5 bases unmatched. The CDR3 extends over 16 amino acids. CDR3 sequence reads: CASSLVGTGDPDTQYF. Written as DNA, the CDR3 is TGTGCCAGCAGCTTAGTGGGGACAGGGGATCCAGATACGCAGTATTTT. The entire variable domain, with the rest obtained from reference TRBV7-9 and TRBJ2-3, is as follows: DTGVSQNPRHKITKRGQNVTFRCDPISEHNRLYWYRQTLGQGPEFLTYFQNEAQLEKSRLLSDRFSAERPKGSFSTLEIQRTEQGDSAMYLCASSLVGTGDPDTQYFGPGTRLTVL.

This clonotype was detected a few times. This rearrangement joins TRBV3-1 to TRBJ1-3, with unresolved D. Germline CDR1 is LGHDT and CDR2 is YNNKEL (reference sequence). V was pared by 3 bases and J by 4 bases, with 13 bases between. The length of the CDR3 is 15 residues. In nucleotides, the CDR3 is TGTGCCAGCAGCCAGCCCTGGGCATCCGGAAACACCATATATTTT. The encoded protein is CASSQPWASGNTIYF.

This clonotype was detected a few times. V is TRBV14 and J is TRBJ2-6, with 8 bases that match TRBD1. Germline trimming cut 4 bases from V and 0 bases from J; bases unmatched to any gene: 8. This CDR3 region has 18 residues. From germline, CDR1 is SGHDN and CDR2 FVKESK. This CDR3 is CASSPWTGKSSGANVLTF. Here the CDR3 DNA reads TGTGCCAGCAGCCCCTGGACAGGGAAGTCCTCTGGGGCCAACGTCCTGACTTTC.

J is TRBJ2-7 and V is TRBV5-8, with D perhaps TRBD2 (5 bases). The CDR3 length is 12 residues. Germline V gene sequence: CDR1 SGHTS, CDR2 YDEGEE. The germline V and J ends were trimmed by 5 bases and 7 bases, with 13 bases remaining between them. CDR3 sequence (DNA): TGTGCCAGCAGAGGGCCCTCGGGGGAGCAGTACTTC. It translates to CASRGPSGEQYF.